The present T cell receptor (beta chain) was sequenced within a study of shared clonotypes between healthy human individuals (dated by TCRdb to between 2020 and 2021). About the full investigation: The cohort included a few men and a couple of women between 18 and 49 years of age. To increase sequencing depth and limit assay-specific biases, TCR repertoire library preparation and sequencing were carried out by different laboratories using diverse techniques. Per donor, three plates each were used for CD4 naive and CD4 memory, two for CD8 naive, and one for CD8 memory. Between about 0.8 and 9 billion PBMCs per donor were obtained by leukapheresis. To estimate repertoire size and how much clonotypes are shared between individuals, the study performed deep sequencing of blood TCR repertoires from a few healthy adults.

A note on this clone: The specificity of this receptor is unknown. No qualities accompany the bases; no much larger clone lies one base away.

From cysteine to phenylalanine, the CDR3 is 18 amino acids long. Only the CDR3 part of the read is kept: 54 bases, read in frame from the first base. Clipping removes 0 bases from V and 3 bases from J, with 13 as the unmatched junction base count. The germline V gene specifies LGHNA as CDR1 and YNFKEQ as CDR2. CD8 naive samples were CD45RO-negative cells positively selected for CCR7, giving a CD45RA+CCR7+ population that excluded TemRA cells. The donors were healthy, HIV-negative adults who had no recently reported acute infections or vaccinations. Every donor was a Caucasian adult residing in Nashville, Tennessee, USA. After blood collection by leukapheresis, PBMCs were isolated using Ficoll-Histopaque density gradient centrifugation and then cryopreserved in the vapor phase of liquid nitrogen. Analytical flow cytometry was used to check the purity and quantity of every magnetically sorted T cell population. From each sorted fraction, genomic DNA was isolated and quantified by UV absorbance on a Nanodrop 2000c.

Overall study outcomes, separate from this receptor: Based on pairwise subsampling, the degree of clonotype sharing among donors was expected to be affected by sequencing depth. Rarefaction of sorted-subset datasets indicated incomplete sequencing despite the large sequencing depth. Sampling was restricted to blood, and TCR repertoires in tissue are likely to differ from TCR repertoires in blood. Naive subsets generally had larger estimated clonotype richness than memory subsets. Compared with non-shared clonotypes, the clonotypes found in all four sorted-subset donors had higher generation probabilities. When a few donors were compared, the shared fraction of clonotypes was roughly 4.8% for naive CD4, 3% to 4% for naive CD8, 2.3% for memory CD4, and 0.35% to 0.4% for memory CD8. Because the study included only a small number of donors, the genetic and exposure-history diversity represented was limited.

TCR CDR3 regions were amplified from genomic DNA by multiplex PCR using the deep immunoSEQ assay. Extracted genomic DNA from each cell subset was spread evenly across all wells of several immunoSEQ 96-well plates, with each plate serving as a replicate. For sorted subsets, each replicate PCR was loaded with approximately 0.2 ug genomic DNA, equivalent to approximately 33,000 T cell genomes. Purified libraries were measured with a Qubit 3.0 fluorometer, size-checked on a Bioanalyzer 2100, and measured again with the KAPA Library Quantification kit. Each immunoSEQ 96-well plate was sequenced on its own single-read 150-cycle Illumina NextSeq 550 flow cell. Regarding the original processing steps: Because the immunoSEQ output included only junctional sequences and no quality scores, the filtering could not be the same as the filtering used for full-length reads. To assign V/J genes and CDR3, sequences were annotated using PyIR, a Python wrapper for IgBLAST v1.9, with IMGT germline references. Reads were filtered out if the reads had weak V/J assignments (E-value above 1e-6), no CDR3, stop codons, out-of-frame junctions, or ambiguous translated residues. V3J clonotypes were defined by identical inferred V gene, J gene, and CDR3 amino acid sequence. The percentage overlap between two repertoires was calculated by dividing the number of shared unique clonotypes by the size of the smaller repertoire. RTK rarefaction, the Chao1 estimator, and Recon v2.1 estimates of unobserved clonotypes were used to assess repertoire richness. Generation probabilities were computed with OLGA for all TCRbeta clonotypes obtained by the gDNA method from a few donors. What TCRdb holds here is the immuneACCESS table cut down to in-frame rearrangements. Part of the clones is not present; checked against another copy, under half of the missing clones reflect an unresolved V gene, and the others are unexplained. V, J and clone size are taken as reported in that table, and D and trimming were inferred from the DNA itself. The table for this sample lists around 2,000,000 clones; less than 95% of them were counted only once. The top ten hold 0.9% to 1.4% of the sample.

The clonotype comes from a man aged 18-30 years in good health. In this chain, TRBV4-2 is recombined with TRBJ2-7, with TRBD2 matching 8 junction bases. Input material: naive CD8+ T cells sorted from blood. The cell subset or site label on this specimen signifies: CD45RA+CCR7+. CDR3 protein: CASSQDHPLAGLLYEQYF. Here is the DNA: TGTGCCAGCAGCCAAGATCACCCCTTAGCGGGACTTCTCTACGAGCAGTACTTC.